This TCR beta chain was sequenced for a study of blood T cell repertoires in COVID-19. Study in general: Whether acute or convalescent, the COVID-19 samples came from the United States, Italy and Spain. The analysed material was cDNA or gDNA that came from T cells, B-cell-depleted T cells, or PBMCs.

The CDR3 totals 19 residues. The trim removed 4 bases at V and 0 bases at J, leaving 14 bases unmatched. In germline, CDR1 is MDHEN, CDR2 SYDVKM. Participant age was about 18 to 89 years, and participants resided in 20 to 30 US areas. Assignment of participants to cohorts was predicated upon participant-reported clinical history. Using immunoSEQ multiplex PCR, the repertoire was profiled, and TCRdb retains in-frame clones only, with some absent. The sample comprises 230,000 or so clones, 80% to 90% of which are singletons, and roughly 14% rests with the top ten. This sequence joins TRBV28 and TRBJ1-2; TRBD1 aligns across 10 bases. Sequenced: PBMCs or T cells enriched from blood (not recorded which). This receptor was identified in a woman in her 50s with acute COVID-19. This CDR3 reads CASSSLLHWDRGSNYGYTF. CDR3 nucleotide sequence: TGTGCCAGCAGTTCCCTCTTACACTGGGACAGGGGATCTAACTATGGCTACACCTTC.